This entry describes one TCR beta chain. The junction had 5 bases not matched to a gene; V was cut back by 2 bases and J by 9 bases. The germline gives CDR1 SGHVS, CDR2 FQNEAQ. CDR3 length: 15 amino acids. This sample is part of a study of cytomegalovirus exposure and HLA in healthy donors. 60 Vbeta and 13 Jbeta primers were used in PCR. The data were produced by immunoSEQ multiplex PCR, yet TCRdb's version contains in-frame clones alone and is incomplete. Of about 150,000 clones in the sample, 9.4% were seen once. The V gene is TRBV7-8, the J gene TRBJ2-1; 12 nucleotides align to TRBD2. Sequencing used PBMCs. The receptor was isolated from a male donor in good health and CMV-seronegative. CDR3 DNA: TGTGCCAGCAGCTTAACTAGCGGGAGGAAAAGTGAGCAGTTCTTC. Amino acids: CASSLTSGRKSEQFF.